This T cell receptor beta chain emerged from a study of spatial heterogeneity in lung cancer. Across the study: Compared with alpha-chain sequences, beta-chain sequences were consistently detected in greater numbers. Study-level results: Within tumors, counts of expanded alpha and beta TCRs tracked tumor mutation counts.

The germline CDR1 and CDR2 sequences are MNHEY and SVGAGI. The CDR3 is made up of 17 amino acids. V lost 6 bases to trimming and J lost 7 bases; unmatched junction nucleotides: 17. This clonotype was seen ten or more times. Its antigen is still unknown. The sample's time point: sample taken at primary tumor resection. Patients with untreated early-stage non-small cell lung cancer, numbering 55 to 80, were the donors. TCRdb re-derived calls from the 5' RACE reads in MiXCR, one entry per CDR3 protein. The repertoire has some 8,300 distinct CDR3 sequences, more than 4.5% of them found once; the top ten carry roughly an eighth.

The clonotype comes from a female donor with early-stage non-small cell lung cancer. J is TRBJ2-1 and V is TRBV6-5, with 8 positions matching TRBD1. The sequencing here drew on lung tumor tissue, taken at surgery. In nucleotides, the CDR3 is TGTGCCAGCAGCCCTCCACCCAGACAGGGGAGGAAAAATGAGCAGTTCTTC. This encodes CASSPPPRQGRKNEQFF.